A single sample is the source of the 28 T cell receptor beta chains below, sequenced in a study of T cells in Graves' hyperthyroidism and ophthalmopathy (dated by TCRdb to the late 2010s). Library preparation used multiplex PCR. The instrument given in TCRdb is Illumina HiSeq 2000. Amplification of TCR beta CDR3 regions was carried out from RNA transcripts. The TCR CDR3 was subjected to a first round of RT-PCR using the HTBI primer set and the Qiagen OneStep RT-PCR kit. In TCRdb, the public reads were trimmed at Q25 with fastp and aligned with MiXCR, with productive beta chains retained. Each CDR3 protein gets just one entry, which takes the most common genes and DNA from the rows behind it. The table for this sample lists around 700,000 distinct CDR3 sequences; approximately 19% of them were counted only once. The top ten clones comprise approximately 16% of the sample. Sequenced material: blood. These receptors came from a woman between 45 and 65 years old with Graves' hyperthyroidism that later progressed to Graves' ophthalmopathy.

The chain couples TRBV6-1 to TRBJ1-2, with unresolved D. V lost 6 bases and J 4 bases, leaving 15 bases between the germline ends. The CDR3 sequence is 14 residues long. CDR1 is MNHNS and CDR2 is SASEGT in the germline V gene. The CDR3 protein is CASRLRGTLYGYTF. DNA of the CDR3: TGTGCCAGCAGATTACGTGGCACCCTCTATGGCTACACCTTC.

This clonotype came up a few times. The chain has TRBV19 and TRBJ1-2, with TRBD1 matching 7 bases. This CDR3 comprises 14 residues. V shed 3 bases and J 4 bases; nucleotides not matched to a gene: 5. Germline V lookup: CDR1 LNHDA, CDR2 SQIVND (reference sequence). This chain's CDR3 is CASSIRTGLYGYTF. The DNA for the CDR3 is TGTGCCAGTAGTATCCGGACAGGCCTCTATGGCTACACCTTC.

This clonotype was recorded at least ten times. The rearrangement joins TRBV7-9 to TRBJ1-5; TRBD1 might be the D (5 bases). Trimming stripped 4 bases from V and 5 bases from J, with 12 bases between. This CDR3 comprises 14 residues. Germline CDR1 SEHNR, CDR2 FQNEAQ (reference sequence). This CDR3 is CASSSGVGDQPQHF. The CDR3, as DNA: TGTGCCAGCAGCTCCGGGGTAGGGGATCAGCCCCAGCATTTT.

This clonotype occurred a few times. The gene calls are TRBV6-1 and TRBJ2-5; possible D gene TRBD1, 8 bases. V was shortened by 4 bases and J by 0 bases, with 15 bases between the two germline ends. Germline V gene sequence: CDR1 MNHNS, CDR2 SASEGT. There are 16 residues in the CDR3. The CDR3 coding sequence is TGTGCCAGCAGTGGGACTAGGGACAGGTACCAAGAGACCCAGTACTTC. Protein: CASSGTRDRYQETQYF.

The chain has TRBV27 and TRBJ1-5; unclear D gene. V was cut by 3 bases and J by 0 bases, with 9 bases left in between. The CDR3 length is 15 residues. Germline values: CDR1 MNHEY, CDR2 SMNVEV (reference sequence). The CDR3 sequence: CASSLTSYSNQPQHF. The DNA of the CDR3 is TGTGCCAGCAGTTTGACCAGCTATAGCAATCAGCCCCAGCATTTT.

This chain uses TRBV27 with TRBJ2-7, with D possibly TRBD1 on 6 matching bases. Germline CDR1 reads MNHEY; CDR2 reads SMNVEV (reference sequence). V lost 5 bases to trimming and J lost 3 bases, with 17 bases between them. CDR3 size: 15 residues. CDR3 sequence reads: CASSKTGGTSYEQYF. The CDR3 DNA follows: TGTGCCAGCAGTAAGACAGGCGGCACCAGCTACGAGCAGTACTTC.

This clonotype was detected many times. This chain connects TRBV11-2 to TRBJ1-5, with TRBD1 matching 7 bases. Germline CDR1 is SGHAT and CDR2 is FQNNGV. V shed 3 bases, J shed 6 bases, and the junction held 5 bases outside the gene matches. The CDR3 totals 14 residues. The CDR3 protein is CASSFEGASQPQHF. The CDR3 nucleotides read TGTGCCAGCAGCTTCGAGGGGGCTAGTCAGCCCCAGCATTTT.

The chain has TRBV5-1 and TRBJ1-1; unclear D gene. The CDR3 contains 16 residues. The germline CDR1 and CDR2 sequences are SGHRS and YFSETQ. Trimming stripped 1 base from V and 2 bases from J, with 15 bases between. The DNA of the CDR3 is TGCGCCAGCAGCTTGAACGCAGAAGGGATAAACACTGAAGCTTTCTTT. This encodes CASSLNAEGINTEAFF. The full variable domain, its missing parts supplied by reference TRBV5-1 and TRBJ1-1, is KAGVTQTPRYLIKTRGQQVTLSCSPISGHRSVSWYQQTPGQGLQFLFEYFSETQRNKGNFPGRFSGRQFSNSRSEMNVSTLELGDSALYLCASSLNAEGINTEAFFGQGTRLTVV.

The chain recombines TRBV7-2 with TRBJ2-2; 9 bases are a match to TRBD2. Germline CDR1 SGHTA, CDR2 FQGNSA. The CDR3 consists of 16 residues. Trimming removed 5 bases from V and 1 base from J; junction bases left unmatched: 5. The CDR3 DNA reads TGTGCCAGCAGCATATTACTAGCGGGGAACACCGGGGAGCTGTTTTTT. Its translation: CASSILLAGNTGELFF.

The chain has TRBV30 and TRBJ2-5; 8 nucleotides line up with TRBD1. The CDR3 is 16 amino acids. The germline V gene encodes CDR1 GTSNPN and CDR2 SVGIG (reference sequence). With 0 bases clipped from V and 4 bases from J, the junction kept 10 bases outside the gene matches. This CDR3 reads CAWSVPGQGDVETQYF. The CDR3 DNA is TGTGCCTGGAGTGTACCAGGACAGGGAGACGTAGAGACCCAGTACTTC.

The chain recombines TRBV6-1 with TRBJ1-5; the D is unclear. Germline CDR1 MNHNS, CDR2 SASEGT. The V end was cut by 7 bases, the J end by 2 bases, with 12 bases between. The CDR3 extends over 14 amino acids. In DNA, the CDR3 is TGTGCCAGCACCCAAGGGCAGGGCAATCAGCCCCAGCATTTT. Its translation: CASTQGQGNQPQHF.

Only a few counts were recorded for this clonotype. Since a much larger clone is just one base distant, this may be a read error. Given the absence of the conserved phenylalanine or tryptophan at the CDR3 end, a read error is likely. The chain carries TRBV3-1 and TRBJ2-1; unclear D gene. This CDR3 spans 18 amino acids. Deletions cut 0 bases from V and 0 bases from J, with 15 bases between. The germline V gene encodes CDR1 LGHDT and CDR2 YNNKEL (reference sequence). This CDR3 is CASSQDPQVVSSYNEQFL. DNA for the CDR3: TGTGCCAGCAGCCAAGATCCCCAGGTAGTGAGCTCCTACAATGAGCAGTTCCTC.

This clonotype was picked up many times. This chain uses TRBV20-1 with TRBJ2-5; no definite D call. CDR3 length equals 13 residues. V lost 2 bases and J 2 bases, leaving 9 bases between the germline ends. The germline V gene has CDR1 DFQATT and CDR2 SNEGSKA (reference sequence). DNA for the CDR3: TGCAGTGCTAGATCGGCCATACAAGAGACCCAGTACTTC. Its translation is CSARSAIQETQYF.

This clonotype was recorded many times. The chain uses TRBV7-6 and TRBJ2-1, with TRBD1 identical over 9 bases. Germline CDR1 reads SGHVS; CDR2 reads FNYEAQ. V shed 4 bases, J shed 5 bases, and the junction held 6 bases outside the gene matches. The CDR3 runs to 15 residues. CDR3 nucleotides: TGTGCCAGCAGCTCGCGACAGGGGGTTCACAATGAGCAGTTCTTC. It is translated as CASSSRQGVHNEQFF.

This clonotype was recorded at least ten times. The V call is TRBV3-1, the J call TRBJ2-1, with a tentative D call TRBD2 (6 bases). This CDR3 has 16 amino acids. Trimming stripped 0 bases from V and 2 bases from J, with 11 bases between. Germline CDR1 and CDR2: LGHDT and YNNKEL (reference sequence). The CDR3 sequence: CASSQDYGGTYNEQFF. CDR3 nucleotide sequence: TGTGCCAGCAGCCAAGATTACGGAGGGACCTACAATGAGCAGTTCTTC.

This clonotype was picked up many times. J is TRBJ2-7 and V is TRBV7-8; weak D call: TRBD1 (6 bases). V lost 0 bases and J lost 0, with 18 bases in between. The CDR3 consists of 18 residues. Germline V lookup: CDR1 SGHVS, CDR2 FQNEAQ. The CDR3 protein is CASSLASFIDRSSYEQYF. CDR3 nucleotide sequence: TGTGCCAGCAGCTTAGCTAGTTTTATCGACAGGAGCTCCTACGAGCAGTACTTC. The whole variable domain, filled in from reference TRBV7-8 and TRBJ2-7, reads GAGVSQSPRYKVAKRGQDVALRCDPISGHVSLFWYQQALGQGPEFLTYFQNEAQLDKSGLPSDRFFAERPEGSVSTLKIQRTQQEDSAVYLCASSLASFIDRSSYEQYFGPGTRLTVT.

The chain recombines TRBV29-1 with TRBJ2-3; D might be TRBD1 (5 bases). CDR3 length: 12 amino acids. The germline CDR1 and CDR2 sequences are SQVTM and ANQGSEA. The V gene lost 7 bases and the J gene lost 4 bases, with 12 bases spanning the gap. The CDR3 nucleotides read TGCAGCGCATACAGGTCGGCAGATACGCAGTATTTT. This encodes CSAYRSADTQYF.

The sample holds many counts of this clonotype. The rearrangement links TRBV30 to TRBJ2-3; D is unclear. Germline V CDR1 and CDR2: GTSNPN, SVGIG (reference sequence). Trimming shortened V by 2 bases and J by 0 bases, and 12 bases separated the two germline ends. The CDR3 is made up of 15 amino acids. The DNA for the CDR3 is TGTGCCTGGAGTTCCGGACCTTTAAGCACAGATACGCAGTATTTT. As protein: CAWSSGPLSTDTQYF.

This clonotype has at least ten counts. The rearrangement joins TRBV6-1 to TRBJ1-1, with D uncertain. Germline CDR1 is MNHNS and CDR2 is SASEGT. The CDR3 totals 13 residues. V gave up 7 bases and J gave up 0 bases, with 9 bases separating them. The CDR3 sequence: CASTGRVNTEAFF. DNA for the CDR3: TGTGCCAGCACTGGGCGCGTGAACACTGAAGCTTTCTTT.

This chain uses TRBV10-3 with TRBJ2-4, with 9 bases that match TRBD1. Germline V CDR1 and CDR2: ENHRY, SYGVKD. CDR3 length: 15 residues. With V trimmed by 6 bases and J by 6 bases, 9 bases remained unmatched. The CDR3 here is CAISEGGDRANIQYF. CDR3 nucleotide sequence: TGTGCCATCAGCGAGGGGGGGGACAGGGCAAACATTCAGTACTTC.

The table lists this clonotype with many counts. The chain combines TRBV12-3 or TRBV12-4 with TRBJ1-1; 8 bases match TRBD1. This CDR3 contains 16 residues. After removal of 6 bases from V and 0 bases from J, the junction contained 9 bases not matched to a gene. The chain's CDR3 is CASSLDRDTMNTEAFF. The CDR3 nucleotides are TGTGCCAGCAGCTTGGACAGGGACACCATGAACACTGAAGCTTTCTTT.

The sample holds a few counts of this clonotype. The chain recombines TRBV28 with TRBJ1-4, with TRBD1 identical over 12 bases. Germline CDR1 reads MDHEN; CDR2 reads SYDVKM. This CDR3 contains 13 residues. V lost 7 bases and J lost 12; bases outside the gene matches: 6. The CDR3 DNA follows: TGTGCCAGCACCGGGACAGGGGGCCGGGAACTGTTTTTT. Translation: CASTGTGGRELFF.

On this clonotype itself: Given a much more abundant clone one base away, this may be a read error. This chain uses TRBV11-1 with TRBJ1-1; no reliable D call. Germline lookup yields CDR1 SGHAT and CDR2 FQDESV (reference sequence). The CDR3 consists of 16 residues. The CDR3 here is CAGSLGYGGPNTEAFF. In DNA, the CDR3 is TGTGCCGGCAGCTTAGGATACGGCGGACCGAACACTGAAGCTTTCTTT.

In its sample, this clonotype was seen a few times. The chain carries TRBV6-1 and TRBJ2-1; a possible D gene is TRBD2 (6 bases). Between the trimmed V and J ends, which lost 6 bases and 5 bases, there was a span of 14 bases. This CDR3 has 14 residues. In germline, CDR1 is MNHNS, CDR2 SASEGT. DNA of the CDR3: TGTGCCAGCAGGAACCGGGACTGGAACAATGAGCAGTTCTTC. This translates into CASRNRDWNNEQFF.

This clonotype was found many times. This chain joins TRBV5-1 and TRBJ2-1; D gene ambiguous. Germline V CDR1 and CDR2: SGHRS, YFSETQ. The CDR3 contains 15 residues. V lost 0 bases to trimming and J lost 8 bases, with 15 bases between them. CDR3 in DNA: TGCGCCAGCAGCTTGGGCCCGGGCGATCGAGATGAGCAGTTCTTC. Protein product: CASSLGPGDRDEQFF.

The chain uses TRBV12-3 or TRBV12-4 and TRBJ2-2, with 7 nucleotides matching TRBD2. The CDR3 is 13 amino acids. Losses at the gene ends were 10 bases for V and 4 bases for J; bases not matched to a gene: 6. The CDR3 coding sequence is TGTGCCACTTCCTGGGAGGGCACCGGGGAGCTGTTTTTT. Residues: CATSWEGTGELFF.

This chain links TRBV2 with TRBJ1-2, with D maybe TRBD1 (5 bases). This CDR3 has 14 amino acids. V gave up 7 bases and J gave up 4 bases, with 16 bases separating them. CDR1 and CDR2 from the germline V gene are SNHLY and FYNNEI. The CDR3 DNA sequence: TGTGCCAGCACCTGGGGGGAACGTGGCTATGGCTACACCTTC. This gives the protein CASTWGERGYGYTF.

This clonotype was picked up a small number of times. This sequence joins TRBV20-1 and TRBJ1-2, with TRBD1 matching 7 bases. This CDR3 is built from 14 residues. Germline CDR1 is DFQATT and CDR2 is SNEGSKA (reference sequence). Losses at the gene ends were 5 bases for V and 4 bases for J; bases not matched to a gene: 10. The CDR3 spells CSAYAGGFSYGYTF. The CDR3, as DNA: TGCAGTGCTTACGCAGGGGGGTTCAGCTATGGCTACACCTTC.